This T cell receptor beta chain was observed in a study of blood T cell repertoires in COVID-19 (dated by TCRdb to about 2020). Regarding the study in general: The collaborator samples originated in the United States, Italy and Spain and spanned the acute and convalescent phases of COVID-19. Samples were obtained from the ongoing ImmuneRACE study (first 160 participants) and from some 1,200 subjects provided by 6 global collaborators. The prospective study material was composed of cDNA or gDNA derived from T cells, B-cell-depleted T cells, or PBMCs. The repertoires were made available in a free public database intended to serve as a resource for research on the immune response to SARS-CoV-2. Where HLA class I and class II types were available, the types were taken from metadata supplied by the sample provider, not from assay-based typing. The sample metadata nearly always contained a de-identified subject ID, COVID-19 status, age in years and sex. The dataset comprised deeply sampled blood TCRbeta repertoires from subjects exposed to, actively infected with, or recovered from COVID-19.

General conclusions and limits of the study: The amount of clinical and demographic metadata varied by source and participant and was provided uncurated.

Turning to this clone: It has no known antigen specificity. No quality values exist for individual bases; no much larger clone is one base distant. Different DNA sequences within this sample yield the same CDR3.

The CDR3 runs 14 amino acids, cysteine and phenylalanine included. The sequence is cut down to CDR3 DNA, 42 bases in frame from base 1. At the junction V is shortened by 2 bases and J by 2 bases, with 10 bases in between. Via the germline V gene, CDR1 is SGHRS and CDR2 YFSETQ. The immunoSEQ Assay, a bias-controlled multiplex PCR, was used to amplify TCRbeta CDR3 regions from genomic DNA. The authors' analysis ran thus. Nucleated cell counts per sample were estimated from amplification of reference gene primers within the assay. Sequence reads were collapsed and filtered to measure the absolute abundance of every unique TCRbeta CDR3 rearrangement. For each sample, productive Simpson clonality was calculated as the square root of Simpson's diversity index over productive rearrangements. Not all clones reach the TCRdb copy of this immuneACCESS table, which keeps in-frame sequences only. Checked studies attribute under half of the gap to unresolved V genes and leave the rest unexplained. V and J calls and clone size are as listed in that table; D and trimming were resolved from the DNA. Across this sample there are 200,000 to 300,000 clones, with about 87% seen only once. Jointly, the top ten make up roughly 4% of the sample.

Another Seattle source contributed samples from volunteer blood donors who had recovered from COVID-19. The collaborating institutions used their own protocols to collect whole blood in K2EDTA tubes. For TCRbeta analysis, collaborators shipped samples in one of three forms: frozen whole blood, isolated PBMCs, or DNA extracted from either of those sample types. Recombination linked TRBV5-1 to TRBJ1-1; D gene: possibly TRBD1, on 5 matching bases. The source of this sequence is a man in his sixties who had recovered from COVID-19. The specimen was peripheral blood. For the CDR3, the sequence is CASSFGGINTEAFF. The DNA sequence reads TGCGCCAGCAGCTTCGGGGGAATAAACACTGAAGCTTTCTTT.